The 30 T cell receptor beta chains given below trace back to one sample, sequenced in a study of blood T cell repertoires in COVID-19. Sequenced by immunoSEQ multiplex PCR; TCRdb stores in-frame clones only, minus some. Here the sample spans some 140,000 clones, roughly 83% being singletons. Sequenced: peripheral blood. The receptors were gathered from a woman at least 80 years old with acute or convalescent COVID-19.

The gene calls are TRBV7-9 and TRBJ1-4; 9 bases align to TRBD1. The CDR3 covers 14 residues. Germline assignment: CDR1 SEHNR and CDR2 FQNEAQ (reference sequence). Germline trimming cut 8 bases from V and 6 bases from J; bases unmatched to any gene: 7. The DNA of the CDR3 is TGTGCCAGCGGCGACAGGGGGGGAGATGAAAAACTGTTTTTT. This codes for CASGDRGGDEKLFF.

The chain couples TRBV29-1 to TRBJ1-2; D is ambiguous. The CDR3 has 14 amino acids. Germline CDR1 SQVTM, CDR2 ANQGSEA. Trimming removed 3 bases from V and 7 bases from J, with 18 bases in between. In DNA, the CDR3 is TGCAGCGTTGATGCGCATGGTGGGCGTACTGGCTACACCTTC. Amino acids: CSVDAHGGRTGYTF.

The V gene is TRBV7-2, the J gene TRBJ1-1; 8 nucleotides agree with TRBD1. Germline CDR1 reads SGHTA; CDR2 reads FQGNSA. The trim removed 5 bases at V and 5 bases at J, leaving 1 base unmatched. The CDR3 loop spans 12 amino acids. The CDR3 spells CASSRQGTEAFF. The CDR3 DNA reads as TGTGCCAGCAGCCGACAGGGGACTGAAGCTTTCTTT.

This chain links TRBV6-5 with TRBJ2-3; 9 bases map to TRBD2. Looked up from germline, CDR1 is MNHEY and CDR2 is SVGAGI. This CDR3 contains 15 residues. V lost 2 bases, J lost 1 base, and 1 base stayed unmatched. The CDR3 sequence: CASSYGTSRTDTQYF. The CDR3 DNA follows: TGTGCCAGCAGTTACGGGACTAGCCGCACAGATACGCAGTATTTT.

The V call is TRBV3-1 (or the pseudogene TRBV3-2), the J call TRBJ1-2, with D hard to call. Germline V CDR1 and CDR2: LGHDT, YNNKEL (reference sequence). Between the trimmed V and J ends, which lost 4 bases and 8 bases, there was a span of 20 bases. The CDR3 contains 15 residues. CDR3 loop: CASSPPQWSSWGYTF. CDR3 bases: TGTGCCAGCAGCCCTCCCCAGTGGAGCTCATGGGGCTACACCTTC.

This rearrangement joins TRBV9 to TRBJ1-2; the D is unclear. The V and J ends lost 4 bases and 6 bases respectively, with 19 bases between them. Germline V lookup: CDR1 SGDLS, CDR2 YYNGEE. The length of the CDR3 is 15 residues. CDR3: CASSPRVTAPNGYTF. The CDR3 region has the DNA TGTGCCAGCAGCCCCCGGGTTACGGCCCCCAATGGCTACACCTTC.

The V and J genes are TRBV19 and TRBJ2-3; 13 bases line up with TRBD2. The CDR3 has 16 amino acids. The V gene's germline CDR1 is LNHDA and CDR2 SQIVND (reference sequence). The V and J ends lost 3 bases and 5 bases, in that order; junction bases with no gene match: 5. The DNA for the CDR3 is TGTGCCAGTAGTATTGGACTAGCGGGAGCCGGAGATACGCAGTATTTT. Translated: CASSIGLAGAGDTQYF.

V and J are TRBV19 and TRBJ2-7, with D possibly TRBD2 on 6 matching bases. V dropped 3 bases and J dropped 1 base, with 10 bases sitting between them. Germline V gives CDR1 LNHDA, CDR2 SQIVND (reference sequence). The CDR3 covers 14 residues. CDR3 loop: CASSMGTESYEQYF. Written as DNA, the CDR3 is TGTGCCAGTAGTATGGGGACTGAGTCCTACGAGCAGTACTTC. The complete variable domain, with remaining parts taken from reference TRBV19 and TRBJ2-7, reads DGGITQSPKYLFRKEGQNVTLSCEQNLNHDAMYWYRQDPGQGLRLIYYSQIVNDFQKGDIAEGYSVSREKKESFPLTVTSAQKNPTAFYLCASSMGTESYEQYFGPGTRLTVT.

Comments on this clone: Other DNA sequences in this specimen translate into the identical CDR3. The chain has TRBV5-1 and TRBJ1-1; 9 bases line up with TRBD1. CDR1 and CDR2 from the germline V gene are SGHRS and YFSETQ. V lost 4 bases and J lost 1; bases outside the gene matches: 2. CDR3 size: 14 residues. In DNA form, the CDR3 reads TGCGCCAGCAGCACGGGACAGGGGAACACTGAAGCTTTCTTT. This encodes CASSTGQGNTEAFF.

This clone turned up a few times. V usage is TRBV5-1 and J usage is TRBJ2-3; TRBD2 might be the D (6 bases). Trimming left V 3 bases short and J 2 bases short, with 16 bases between. This CDR3 has 16 residues. Germline V CDR1 and CDR2: SGHRS, YFSETQ. CDR3 in amino acids: CASSWGSGTFTDTQYF. The CDR3 DNA sequence: TGCGCCAGCAGCTGGGGGTCCGGGACTTTCACAGATACGCAGTATTTT.

The V and J genes are TRBV19 and TRBJ2-5; 9 bases agree with TRBD2. Germline V gene lookup returns CDR1 LNHDA and CDR2 SQIVND (reference sequence). The CDR3 sequence is 20 residues long. Losses at the gene ends were 3 bases for V and 1 base for J; bases not matched to a gene: 18. CDR3 sequence (DNA): TGTGCCAGTAGTATGAGGTTGTTTGTTAGCGGGAGTCAACGCCAAGAGACCCAGTACTTC. Its translation: CASSMRLFVSGSQRQETQYF. Variable domain in full (rest from reference TRBV19 and TRBJ2-5): DGGITQSPKYLFRKEGQNVTLSCEQNLNHDAMYWYRQDPGQGLRLIYYSQIVNDFQKGDIAEGYSVSREKKESFPLTVTSAQKNPTAFYLCASSMRLFVSGSQRQETQYFGPGTRLLVL.

V is TRBV19 and J is TRBJ2-4; the D gene is possibly TRBD2 (7 bases). The ends were cut back, 5 bases at V and 3 bases at J, with 17 bases in the middle. CDR3 length: 16 residues. CDR1 and CDR2 (germline): LNHDA, SQIVND (reference sequence). The CDR3 region has the DNA TGTGCCAGTAGTCTTTTGGGGGAGGGGGGCAAAAACATTCAGTACTTC. Translating gives CASSLLGEGGKNIQYF.

This chain connects TRBV7-9 to TRBJ2-2, with no clear D. Germline CDR1 and CDR2: SEHNR and FQNEAQ (reference sequence). This CDR3 region has 13 residues. V was pared by 5 bases and J by 1 base, with 5 bases between. The CDR3 loop is CASSERNTGELFF. As DNA, the CDR3 is TGTGCCAGCAGCGAGCGGAACACCGGGGAGCTGTTTTTT.

This rearrangement joins TRBV6-5 to TRBJ2-7; D is perhaps TRBD1 (6 bases). The germline gives CDR1 MNHEY, CDR2 SVGAGI. Deletions cut 8 bases from V and 2 bases from J, with 16 bases between. The CDR3 contains 14 residues. This chain's CDR3 is CASGTNRVPYEQYF. CDR3 nucleotides: TGTGCCAGCGGAACTAACAGGGTCCCCTACGAGCAGTACTTC.

The chain joins TRBV9 to TRBJ1-2, with a possible D match to TRBD1 (6 bases). Germline values: CDR1 SGDLS, CDR2 YYNGEE. The CDR3 has 14 residues. The V end was cut by 5 bases, the J end by 1 base, with 12 bases between. CDR3 nucleotides: TGTGCCAGCAGGAAACAGGGCCTTAACTATGGCTACACCTTC. Its protein is CASRKQGLNYGYTF.

V and J are TRBV5-4 and TRBJ2-7, with D maybe TRBD1 (5 bases). V lost 4 bases to trimming and J lost 5 bases, with 13 bases between them. The CDR3 is 13 amino acids. The germline CDR1 and CDR2 sequences are SGHNT and YYREEE (reference sequence). The CDR3 reads CASSDHRIDEQYF. The CDR3 DNA sequence: TGTGCCAGCAGCGACCACAGGATTGACGAGCAGTACTTC.

The V gene is TRBV2, the J gene TRBJ1-2; TRBD1 agrees at 7 bases. Trimming at V came to 7 bases and at J to 5 bases, leaving 7 bases not matched to a gene. The CDR3 runs to 13 residues. CDR1 SNHLY and CDR2 FYNNEI come from the germline V gene. In nucleotides, the CDR3 is TGTGCCAGCAATCTACAGGGGAATTATGGCTACACCTTC. Translating gives CASNLQGNYGYTF.

The chain couples TRBV24-1 to TRBJ1-2; 8 positions agree with TRBD1. V shed 1 base, J shed 3 bases, and the junction held 6 bases outside the gene matches. The CDR3 is 16 amino acids. The V gene's germline CDR1 is KGHDR and CDR2 SFDVKD. The CDR3 region is CATSDLSTGQDYGYTF. As DNA, the CDR3 is TGTGCCACCAGTGATTTATCTACGGGACAGGACTATGGCTACACCTTC.

V gene TRBV7-2 combines with J gene TRBJ1-5, with D possibly TRBD1 on 6 matching bases. The V end was cut by 2 bases, the J end by 4 bases, with 12 bases between. Germline CDR1 is SGHTA and CDR2 is FQGNSA. This CDR3 has 15 amino acids. CDR3 nucleotides: TGTGCCAGCAGCTTAAGAACAGGGCCGAATCAGCCCCAGCATTTT. Protein: CASSLRTGPNQPQHF.

V gene TRBV4-3 combines with J gene TRBJ1-6, with D maybe TRBD1 (6 bases). The CDR3 has 17 residues. Trimming cost V 3 bases and J 10 bases, with 22 bases left between them. Looked up from germline, CDR1 is LGHNA and CDR2 is YSLEER. The CDR3 nucleotides read TGCGCCAGCAGCCAGGACTCCGCTGGGGGTAGGGGGTCACCCCTCCACTTT. Encoded protein: CASSQDSAGGRGSPLHF.

The chain joins TRBV6-2 or TRBV6-3 to TRBJ1-5, with D unclear. Germline V CDR1 and CDR2: MNHEY, SVGEGT. Trimming shortened V by 2 bases and J by 9 bases, and 8 bases separated the two germline ends. This CDR3 has 12 residues. CDR3 sequence (DNA): TGTGCCAGCAGTTACGAATCCGGGCCCCAGCATTTT. It codes for CASSYESGPQHF.

This clone was detected a few times. V and J are TRBV4-1 and TRBJ1-1; D not certain. The V end lost 0 bases, the J end lost 0 bases, and 8 bases lay between the germline ends. Germline V gene sequence: CDR1 MGHRA, CDR2 YSYEKL. The CDR3 is 15 amino acids. The CDR3 protein is CASSQDYRLNTEAFF. CDR3 sequence (DNA): TGCGCCAGCAGCCAAGATTATCGGTTGAACACTGAAGCTTTCTTT.

The chain employs TRBV10-2 and TRBJ1-2; D gene unclear. This CDR3 is 12 amino acids long. Germline V gene sequence: CDR1 WSHSY, CDR2 SAAADI. Trimming left V 7 bases short and J 2 bases short, with 8 bases between. The CDR3 is CASMGRNYGYTF. The CDR3 coding sequence is TGCGCCAGCATGGGGAGGAACTATGGCTACACCTTC.

V and J are TRBV10-3 and TRBJ2-2; 8 bases are a match to TRBD1. Germline-derived CDR1 and CDR2 are ENHRY and SYGVKD. V shed 4 bases and J 6 bases; nucleotides not matched to a gene: 7. The CDR3 has 15 amino acids. Here the CDR3 DNA reads TGTGCCATCAGTGTTGGGGACAGGATCGCCGGGGAGCTGTTTTTT. Translating gives CAISVGDRIAGELFF.

The J gene is TRBJ2-2, the V gene TRBV7-2, with TRBD2 matching over 16 bases. Germline CDR1 and CDR2: SGHTA and FQGNSA. The CDR3 consists of 18 residues. V lost 5 bases to trimming and J lost 6 bases; unmatched junction nucleotides: 9. The DNA of the CDR3 is TGTGCCAGCAGCGCCCAACCGGGACTAGCGGGGGGGTCCGGGGAGCTGTTTTTT. It yields the protein CASSAQPGLAGGSGELFF.

The chain couples TRBV5-6 to TRBJ2-3; possibly TRBD1 for D (6 bases). The germline V gene encodes CDR1 SGHDT and CDR2 YYEEEE. The CDR3 sequence is 14 residues long. With 4 bases removed from V and 5 bases from J, the gap between germline ends came to 14 bases. The CDR3 DNA reads TGTGCCAGCAGCAATACAGGGTCCGGAGATACGCAGTATTTT. Its translation: CASSNTGSGDTQYF.

The chain links TRBV18 to TRBJ2-5, with TRBD1 identical over 8 bases. Per germline, CDR1 KGHSH and CDR2 LQKENI. Trimming at V came to 6 bases and at J to 5 bases, leaving 14 bases not matched to a gene. The CDR3 consists of 16 residues. For the CDR3, the DNA is TGTGCCAGCTCCTTGTCAGGGGGCGCGTTCGGCGAGACCCAGTACTTC. As protein: CASSLSGGAFGETQYF.

This chain links TRBV5-1 with TRBJ2-7, with D perhaps matching TRBD2 (6 bases). V was shortened by 0 bases and J by 6 bases, with 16 bases between the two germline ends. Germline V CDR1 and CDR2: SGHRS, YFSETQ. The CDR3 runs to 15 residues. CDR3 protein: CASSLDGTGVFEQYF. The CDR3, as DNA: TGCGCCAGCAGCTTGGATGGGACGGGAGTTTTCGAGCAGTACTTC.

CDR3 amino acids: CASSTRTGGMAGVGTGELFF. CDR3 in DNA: TGTGCCAGTAGCACCCGGACAGGGGGCATGGCGGGAGTCGGCACCGGGGAGCTGTTTTTT. The chain carries TRBV19 and TRBJ2-2; 11 nucleotides match TRBD1. Germline CDR1 and CDR2: LNHDA and SQIVND (reference sequence). The junction had 19 bases not matched to a gene; V was cut back by 6 bases and J by 4 bases. The CDR3 covers 20 residues.

This chain joins TRBV11-2 and TRBJ2-7; D may be TRBD2 (6 bases). CDR3 length equals 14 residues. Between the trimmed V and J ends, which lost 4 bases and 7 bases, there was a span of 17 bases. Germline V gives CDR1 SGHAT, CDR2 FQNNGV. CDR3 DNA sequence: TGTGCCAGCAGCTCTCTAGCGCCCCGAGGGGAGCAGTACTTC. Encoded protein: CASSSLAPRGEQYF.